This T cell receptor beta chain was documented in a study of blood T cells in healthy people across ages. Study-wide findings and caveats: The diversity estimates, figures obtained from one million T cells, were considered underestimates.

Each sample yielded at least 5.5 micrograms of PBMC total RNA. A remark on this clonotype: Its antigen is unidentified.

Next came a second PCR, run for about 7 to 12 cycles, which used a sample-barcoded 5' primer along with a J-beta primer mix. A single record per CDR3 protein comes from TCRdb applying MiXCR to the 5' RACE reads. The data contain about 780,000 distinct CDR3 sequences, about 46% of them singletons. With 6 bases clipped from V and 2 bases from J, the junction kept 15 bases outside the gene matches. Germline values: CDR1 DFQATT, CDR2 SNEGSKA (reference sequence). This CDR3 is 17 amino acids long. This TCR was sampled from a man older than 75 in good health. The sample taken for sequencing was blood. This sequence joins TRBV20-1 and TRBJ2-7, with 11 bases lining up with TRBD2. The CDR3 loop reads CSALALLTSGSTYEQYF. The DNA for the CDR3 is TGCAGTGCCCTCGCCCTCCTAACTAGCGGGAGCACCTACGAGCAGTACTTC.